Listed below are T cell receptor beta chains from one sample, sequenced in a study of blood T cell repertoires in COVID-19. Generated by immunoSEQ multiplex PCR, the TCRdb table keeps only in-frame clones and is missing some. The sample comprises 75,000 or so clones, roughly 80% of which are singletons, and 15% to 20% rests with the top ten. Sequenced material: peripheral blood. The receptors derive from a woman older than 75 with acute or convalescent COVID-19. The CDR3 runs from the conserved cysteine through the conserved F or W. Fields, in order: J gene, V gene, clone size, CDR3 protein. Clone size is given for some rows only: seen once, a few or many times, or a class if the clone is expanded.

J gene: TRBJ1-2; V gene: TRBV7-9; clone size: NA; CDR3 protein: CASSSGPRQGGSDYGYTF
J gene: TRBJ2-2; V gene: TRBV6-1; clone size: NA; CDR3 protein: CASSEAGRYSGMFTGELFF
J gene: TRBJ1-5; V gene: TRBV27; clone size: NA; CDR3 protein: CASSPRQGFSNQPQHF
J gene: TRBJ1-1; V gene: TRBV11-3; clone size: NA; CDR3 protein: CASSPYTYTEAFF
J gene: TRBJ2-7; V gene: TRBV7-7; clone size: NA; CDR3 protein: CASSLTWSVEQYF
J gene: TRBJ2-7; V gene: TRBV4-2; clone size: NA; CDR3 protein: CASSPRTSGLSYEQYF
J gene: TRBJ2-2; V gene: TRBV2; clone size: NA; CDR3 protein: CASRGAGNTGELFF
J gene: TRBJ2-1; V gene: TRBV2; clone size: few; CDR3 protein: CASSIQGGEQFF
J gene: TRBJ2-7; V gene: TRBV18; clone size: NA; CDR3 protein: CASTWTGGGEQYF
J gene: TRBJ2-5; V gene: TRBV30; clone size: once; CDR3 protein: CAWSGEETQYF
J gene: TRBJ2-3; V gene: TRBV5-4; clone size: few; CDR3 protein: CASSPGTKRPGLATDTQYF
J gene: TRBJ2-1; V gene: TRBV3-1/TRBV3-2; clone size: once; CDR3 protein: CASSQDRRGGRRYGEQFF
J gene: TRBJ1-2; V gene: TRBV27; clone size: NA; CDR3 protein: CASSFAGEGNNGYTF
J gene: TRBJ1-3; V gene: TRBV7-6; clone size: NA; CDR3 protein: CASSGDRSSGNTIYF
J gene: TRBJ2-7; V gene: TRBV14; clone size: NA; CDR3 protein: CASSRTGRSYEQYF
J gene: TRBJ1-1; V gene: TRBV3-1/TRBV3-2; clone size: NA; CDR3 protein: CASSRGPEAEAFF
J gene: TRBJ2-1; V gene: TRBV11-1; clone size: NA; CDR3 protein: CASSLGLAGGPIEQFF
J gene: TRBJ2-7; V gene: TRBV12-5; clone size: NA; CDR3 protein: CASGGTGGFYEQYF
J gene: TRBJ1-5; V gene: TRBV28; clone size: NA; CDR3 protein: CASSDGGGNQPQHF
J gene: TRBJ1-2; V gene: TRBV11-3; clone size: NA; CDR3 protein: CASSGFAYGRTNFYGYTF
J gene: TRBJ1-5; V gene: TRBV30; clone size: NA; CDR3 protein: CAWSPRQFNQPQHF
J gene: TRBJ1-1; V gene: TRBV30; clone size: NA; CDR3 protein: CAWSWRGNTEAFF
J gene: TRBJ1-2; V gene: TRBV25-1; clone size: NA; CDR3 protein: CASSESNKGSGGYTF
J gene: TRBJ1-2; V gene: TRBV6-1; clone size: few; CDR3 protein: CASSEARRSGGYIF
J gene: TRBJ2-2; V gene: TRBV5-4; clone size: NA; CDR3 protein: CASSLELAGGPNGELFF
J gene: TRBJ1-1; V gene: TRBV19; clone size: NA; CDR3 protein: CASSLFPDRMNTEAFF
J gene: TRBJ2-5; V gene: TRBV12-5; clone size: NA; CDR3 protein: CASGPGLAGGRETQYF
J gene: TRBJ1-2; V gene: TRBV6-5; clone size: NA; CDR3 protein: CASSLENRGTNSYTF
J gene: TRBJ2-5; V gene: TRBV6-5; clone size: few; CDR3 protein: CASSRDYPGTQYF
J gene: TRBJ2-4; V gene: TRBV7-9; clone size: few; CDR3 protein: CASSDSGSINIQYF
J gene: TRBJ2-5; V gene: TRBV2; clone size: NA; CDR3 protein: CASSDPSGRVETQYF
J gene: TRBJ2-1; V gene: TRBV14; clone size: NA; CDR3 protein: CASSPRQEGNYNEQFF
J gene: TRBJ1-5; V gene: TRBV19; clone size: few; CDR3 protein: CASTPQTGRNQPQHF
J gene: TRBJ2-1; V gene: TRBV5-4; clone size: NA; CDR3 protein: CASSPSKGSYNEQFF
J gene: TRBJ1-1; V gene: TRBV2; clone size: once; CDR3 protein: CASSEWSGNTEAFF
J gene: TRBJ2-1; V gene: TRBV3-1/TRBV3-2; clone size: NA; CDR3 protein: CASSPTQRTGILF
J gene: TRBJ2-3; V gene: TRBV24-1; clone size: NA; CDR3 protein: CATSGGRPSTDTQYF
J gene: TRBJ2-7; V gene: TRBV4-1; clone size: NA; CDR3 protein: CASSQDQYEQYF
J gene: TRBJ1-2; V gene: TRBV5-1; clone size: NA; CDR3 protein: CASSYIQATGGYTF
J gene: TRBJ2-7; V gene: TRBV5-4; clone size: NA; CDR3 protein: CASSRQGSHEQYF
J gene: TRBJ2-5; V gene: TRBV5-5; clone size: NA; CDR3 protein: CASSLDPDRGKTQYF
J gene: TRBJ1-2; V gene: TRBV14; clone size: NA; CDR3 protein: CASSHSDSRGYTF
J gene: TRBJ1-2; V gene: TRBV5-5; clone size: NA; CDR3 protein: CASSLGGGQIYGYTF
J gene: TRBJ2-1; V gene: TRBV9; clone size: once; CDR3 protein: CASSVELTNNEQFF
J gene: TRBJ2-3; V gene: TRBV2; clone size: NA; CDR3 protein: CASSLSGGVDTQYF